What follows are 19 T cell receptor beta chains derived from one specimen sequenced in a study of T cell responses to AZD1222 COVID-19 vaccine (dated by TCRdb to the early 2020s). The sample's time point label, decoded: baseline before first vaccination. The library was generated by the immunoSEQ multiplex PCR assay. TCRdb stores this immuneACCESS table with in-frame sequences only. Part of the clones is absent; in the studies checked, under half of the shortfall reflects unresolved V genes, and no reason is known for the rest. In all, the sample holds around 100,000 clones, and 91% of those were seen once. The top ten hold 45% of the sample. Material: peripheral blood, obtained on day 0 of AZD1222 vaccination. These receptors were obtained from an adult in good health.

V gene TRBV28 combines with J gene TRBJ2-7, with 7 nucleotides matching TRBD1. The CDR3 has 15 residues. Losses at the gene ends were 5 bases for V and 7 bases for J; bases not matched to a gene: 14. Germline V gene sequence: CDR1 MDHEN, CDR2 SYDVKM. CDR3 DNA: TGTGCCAGCAGTGTTCCCGGGACAGCCCTAAGGGAGCAGTACTTC. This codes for CASSVPGTALREQYF.

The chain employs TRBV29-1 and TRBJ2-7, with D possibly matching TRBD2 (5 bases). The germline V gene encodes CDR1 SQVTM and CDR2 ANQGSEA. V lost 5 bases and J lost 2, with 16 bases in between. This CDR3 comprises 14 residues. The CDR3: CSVLDTGGPYEQYF. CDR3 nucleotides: TGCAGCGTTCTCGACACTGGAGGCCCCTACGAGCAGTACTTC.

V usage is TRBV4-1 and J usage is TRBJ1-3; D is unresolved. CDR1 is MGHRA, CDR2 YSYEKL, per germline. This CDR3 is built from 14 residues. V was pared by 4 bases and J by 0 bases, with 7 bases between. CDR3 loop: CASSPPVSGNTIYF. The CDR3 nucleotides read TGCGCCAGCAGCCCCCCCGTCTCTGGAAACACCATATATTTT.

The CDR3: CASSLRTLNPYF. The CDR3 DNA is TGTGCCAGCAGTTTACGGACTCTCAACCCGTACTTC. The J gene is TRBJ2-7, the V gene TRBV28; D may be TRBD2 (5 bases). CDR1 and CDR2 (germline): MDHEN, SYDVKM. V dropped 2 bases and J dropped 12 bases, with 14 bases sitting between them. This CDR3 has 12 residues. Filled out from reference TRBV28 and TRBJ2-7, the complete variable domain reads DVKVTQSSRYLVKRTGEKVFLECVQDMDHENMFWYRQDPGLGLRLIYFSYDVKMKEKGDIPEGYSVSREKKERFSLILESASTNQTSMYLCASSLRTLNPYFGPGTRLTVT.

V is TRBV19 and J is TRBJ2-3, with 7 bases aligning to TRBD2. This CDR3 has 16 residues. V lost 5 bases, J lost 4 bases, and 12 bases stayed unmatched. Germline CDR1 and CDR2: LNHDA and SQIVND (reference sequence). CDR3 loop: CASSLMGGVSADTQYF. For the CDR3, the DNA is TGTGCCAGTAGTCTCATGGGGGGGGTTTCAGCAGATACGCAGTATTTT.

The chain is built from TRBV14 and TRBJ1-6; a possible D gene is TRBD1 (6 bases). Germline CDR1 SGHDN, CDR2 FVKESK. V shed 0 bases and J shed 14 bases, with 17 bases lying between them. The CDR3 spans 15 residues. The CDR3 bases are TGTGCCAGCAGCCAAGATCCTCGCGGACAGAGGGCCCTCCACTTT. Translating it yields CASSQDPRGQRALHF.

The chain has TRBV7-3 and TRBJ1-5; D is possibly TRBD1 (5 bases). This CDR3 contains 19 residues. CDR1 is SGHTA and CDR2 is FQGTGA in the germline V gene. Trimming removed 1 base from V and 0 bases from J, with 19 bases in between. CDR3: CASSLKGARVPYSNQPQHF. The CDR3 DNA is TGTGCCAGCAGCTTAAAAGGGGCCAGGGTCCCATATAGCAATCAGCCCCAGCATTTT.

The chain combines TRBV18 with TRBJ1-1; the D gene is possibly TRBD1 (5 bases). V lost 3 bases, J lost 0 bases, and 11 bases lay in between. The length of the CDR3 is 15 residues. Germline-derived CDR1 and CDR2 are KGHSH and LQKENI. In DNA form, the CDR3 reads TGTGCCAGCTCACCCTCCTGGGGGGTGAACACTGAAGCTTTCTTT. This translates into CASSPSWGVNTEAFF. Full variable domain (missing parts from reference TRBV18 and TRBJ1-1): NAGVMQNPRHLVRRRGQEARLRCSPMKGHSHVYWYRQLPEEGLKFMVYLQKENIIDESGMPKERFSAEFPKEGPSILRIQQVVRGDSAAYFCASSPSWGVNTEAFFGQGTRLTVV.

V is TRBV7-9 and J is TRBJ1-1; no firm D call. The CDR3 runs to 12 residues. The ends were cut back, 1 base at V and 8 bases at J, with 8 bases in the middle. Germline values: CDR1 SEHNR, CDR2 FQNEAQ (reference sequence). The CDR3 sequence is CASSLDHREAFF. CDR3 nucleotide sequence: TGTGCCAGCAGCTTAGATCACAGAGAAGCTTTCTTT. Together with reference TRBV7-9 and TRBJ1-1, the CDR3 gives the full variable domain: DTGVSQNPRHKITKRGQNVTFRCDPISEHNRLYWYRQTLGQGPEFLTYFQNEAQLEKSRLLSDRFSAERPKGSFSTLEIQRTEQGDSAMYLCASSLDHREAFFGQGTRLTVV.

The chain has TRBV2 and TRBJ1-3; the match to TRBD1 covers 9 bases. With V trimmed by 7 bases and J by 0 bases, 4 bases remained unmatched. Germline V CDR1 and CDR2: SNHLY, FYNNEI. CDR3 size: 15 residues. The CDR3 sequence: CASTGTGTSGNTIYF. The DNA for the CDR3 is TGTGCCAGCACCGGGACAGGGACCTCTGGAAACACCATATATTTT.

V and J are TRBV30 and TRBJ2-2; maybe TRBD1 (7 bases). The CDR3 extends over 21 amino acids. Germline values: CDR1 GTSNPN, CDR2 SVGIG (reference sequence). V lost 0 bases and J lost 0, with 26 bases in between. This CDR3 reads CAWSVGAGGRHPAPNTGELFF. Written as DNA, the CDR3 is TGTGCCTGGAGTGTCGGCGCAGGGGGGCGGCATCCGGCCCCGAACACCGGGGAGCTGTTTTTT.

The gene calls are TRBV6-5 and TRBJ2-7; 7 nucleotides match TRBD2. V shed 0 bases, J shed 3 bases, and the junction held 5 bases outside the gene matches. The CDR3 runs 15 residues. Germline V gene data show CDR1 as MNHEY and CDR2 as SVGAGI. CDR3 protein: CASSYSLAAVYEQYF. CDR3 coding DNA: TGTGCCAGCAGTTACTCGCTAGCGGCGGTCTACGAGCAGTACTTC.

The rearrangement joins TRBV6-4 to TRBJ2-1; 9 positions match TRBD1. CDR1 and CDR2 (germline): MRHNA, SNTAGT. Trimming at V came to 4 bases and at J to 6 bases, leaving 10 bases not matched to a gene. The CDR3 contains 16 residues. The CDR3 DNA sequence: TGTGCCAGCAGTGCAATGGGACAGGGAACGTTCAATGAGCAGTTCTTC. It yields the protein CASSAMGQGTFNEQFF.

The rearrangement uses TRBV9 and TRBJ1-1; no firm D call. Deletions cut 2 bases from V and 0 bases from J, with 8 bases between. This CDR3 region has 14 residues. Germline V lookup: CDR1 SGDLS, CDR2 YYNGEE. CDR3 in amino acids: CASSVRPLNTEAFF. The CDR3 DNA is TGTGCCAGCAGCGTCCGCCCCTTGAACACTGAAGCTTTCTTT.

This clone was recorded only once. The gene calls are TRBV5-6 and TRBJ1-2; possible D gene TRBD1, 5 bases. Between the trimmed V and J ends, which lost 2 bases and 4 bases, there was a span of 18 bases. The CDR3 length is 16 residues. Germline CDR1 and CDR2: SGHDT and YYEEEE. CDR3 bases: TGTGCCAGCAGCTTTCGGAATGGGGGTCTTCCCTATGGCTACACCTTC. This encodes CASSFRNGGLPYGYTF.

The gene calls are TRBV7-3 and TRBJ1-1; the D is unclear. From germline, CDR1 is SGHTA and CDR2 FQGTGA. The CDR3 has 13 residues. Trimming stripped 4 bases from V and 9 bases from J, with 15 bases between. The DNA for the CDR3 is TGTGCCAGCAGCTCCATCAGGAGGGCTCAAGCTTTCTTT. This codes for CASSSIRRAQAFF.

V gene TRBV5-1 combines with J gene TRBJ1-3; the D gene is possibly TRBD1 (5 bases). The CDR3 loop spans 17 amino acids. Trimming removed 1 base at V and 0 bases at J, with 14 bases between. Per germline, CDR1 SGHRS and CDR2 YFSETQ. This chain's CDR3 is CASSLYAGPSSGNTIYF. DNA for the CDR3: TGCGCCAGCAGCTTGTATGCAGGGCCGAGCTCTGGAAACACCATATATTTT. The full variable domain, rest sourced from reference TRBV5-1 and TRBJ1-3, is KAGVTQTPRYLIKTRGQQVTLSCSPISGHRSVSWYQQTPGQGLQFLFEYFSETQRNKGNFPGRFSGRQFSNSRSEMNVSTLELGDSALYLCASSLYAGPSSGNTIYFGEGSWLTVV.

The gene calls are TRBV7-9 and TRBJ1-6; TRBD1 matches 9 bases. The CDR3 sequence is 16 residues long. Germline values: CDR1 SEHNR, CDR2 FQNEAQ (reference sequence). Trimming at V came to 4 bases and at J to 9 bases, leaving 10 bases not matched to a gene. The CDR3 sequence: CASSSAGTGFASPLHF. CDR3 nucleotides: TGTGCCAGCAGCTCCGCCGGGACAGGGTTCGCTTCACCCCTCCACTTT.

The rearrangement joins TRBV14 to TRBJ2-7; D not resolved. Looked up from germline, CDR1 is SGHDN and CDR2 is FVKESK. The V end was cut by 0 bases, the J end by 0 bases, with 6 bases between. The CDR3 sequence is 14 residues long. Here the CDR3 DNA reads TGTGCCAGCAGCCAAGATCTGAACTCCTACGAGCAGTACTTC. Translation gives CASSQDLNSYEQYF. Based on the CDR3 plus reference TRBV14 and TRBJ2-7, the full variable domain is EAGVTQFPSHSVIEKGQTVTLRCDPISGHDNLYWYRRVMGKEIKFLLHFVKESKQDESGMPNNRFLAERTGGTYSTLKVQPAELEDSGVYFCASSQDLNSYEQYFGPGTRLTVT.